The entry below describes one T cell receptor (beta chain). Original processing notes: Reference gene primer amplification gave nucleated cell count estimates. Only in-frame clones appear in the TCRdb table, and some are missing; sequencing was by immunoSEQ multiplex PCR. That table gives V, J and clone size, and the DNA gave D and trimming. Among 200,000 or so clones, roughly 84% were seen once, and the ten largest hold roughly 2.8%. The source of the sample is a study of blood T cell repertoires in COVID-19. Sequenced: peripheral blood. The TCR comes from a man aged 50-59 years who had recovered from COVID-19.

The CDR3 is CASKAGVGNQPQHF. In nucleotides, the CDR3 is TGTGCCAGCAAAGCAGGGGTGGGCAATCAGCCCCAGCATTTT. This chain joins TRBV6-5 and TRBJ1-5; D might be TRBD1 (6 bases). Germline V lookup: CDR1 MNHEY, CDR2 SVGAGI. This CDR3 contains 14 residues. Deletions cut 7 bases from V and 2 bases from J, with 12 bases between.